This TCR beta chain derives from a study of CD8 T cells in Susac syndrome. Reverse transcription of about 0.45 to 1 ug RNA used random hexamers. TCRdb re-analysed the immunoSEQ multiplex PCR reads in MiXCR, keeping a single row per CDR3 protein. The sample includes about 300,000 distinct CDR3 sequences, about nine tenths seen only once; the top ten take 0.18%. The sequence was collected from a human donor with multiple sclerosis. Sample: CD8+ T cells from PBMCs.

The CDR3 coding sequence is TGTGCCAGCAGCTTCAGCGGGAGGGCCTACATTGAGACCCAGTACTTC. Its protein is CASSFSGRAYIETQYF. The chain is built from TRBV5-4 and TRBJ2-5; 10 bases align to TRBD2. Germline CDR1 and CDR2: SGHNT and YYREEE (reference sequence). This CDR3 is built from 16 residues. Trimming cost V 2 bases and J 5 bases; bases outside gene matches: 9.